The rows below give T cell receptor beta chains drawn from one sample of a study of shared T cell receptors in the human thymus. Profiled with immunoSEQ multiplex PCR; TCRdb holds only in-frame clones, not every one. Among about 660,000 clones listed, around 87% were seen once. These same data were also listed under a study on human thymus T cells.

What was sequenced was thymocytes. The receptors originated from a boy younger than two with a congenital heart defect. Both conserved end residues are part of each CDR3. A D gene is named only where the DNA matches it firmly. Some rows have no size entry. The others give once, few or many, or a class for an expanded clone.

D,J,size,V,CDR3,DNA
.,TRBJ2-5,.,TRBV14,CASSQGRETQYF,TGTGCCAGCAGCCAAGGTCGAGAGACCCAGTACTTC
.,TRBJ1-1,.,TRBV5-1,CASGAGNTEAFF,TGCGCCAGCGGTGCGGGGAACACTGAAGCTTTCTTT
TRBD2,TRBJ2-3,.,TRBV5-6,CASSFGLAGSVDTQYF,TGTGCCAGCAGCTTTGGGCTAGCGGGGTCGGTAGATACGCAGTATTTT
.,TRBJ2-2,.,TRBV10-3,CAISEPRGGGLSTGELFF,TGTGCCATCAGTGAGCCTAGAGGTGGCGGACTAAGCACCGGGGAGCTGTTTTTT
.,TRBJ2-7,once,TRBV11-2,CASSLEAYEQYF,TGTGCCAGCAGCTTAGAGGCTTACGAGCAGTACTTC
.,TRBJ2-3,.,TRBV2,CAIRARASTDTQYF,TGTGCCATCAGGGCCAGGGCTAGCACAGATACGCAGTATTTT
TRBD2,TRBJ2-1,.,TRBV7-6,CASSSLAGASYNEQFF,TGTGCCAGCAGCTCCCTAGCGGGAGCTTCCTACAATGAGCAGTTCTTC
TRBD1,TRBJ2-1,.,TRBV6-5,CASSYPSTGGNEQFF,TGTGCCAGCAGTTACCCCTCGACAGGGGGGAATGAGCAGTTCTTC
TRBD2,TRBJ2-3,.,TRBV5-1,CASSLVASGRALNTQYF,TGCGCCAGCAGCTTGGTGGCTAGCGGGAGGGCCTTGAATACGCAGTATTTT
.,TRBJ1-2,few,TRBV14,CASSQTTGLGGYTF,TGTGCCAGCAGCCAAACCACAGGGCTGGGTGGCTACACCTTC
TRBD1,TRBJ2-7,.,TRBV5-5,CASSQGQGREQYF,TGTGCCAGCAGTCAGGGACAGGGGAGGGAGCAGTACTTC
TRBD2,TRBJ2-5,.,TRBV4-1,CASSQDTKLAEETQYF,TGCGCCAGCAGCCAAGATACTAAACTAGCGGAAGAGACCCAGTACTTC
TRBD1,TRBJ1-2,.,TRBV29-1,CSVEATLDRGDGDGYTF,TGCAGCGTTGAAGCTACTCTTGACAGGGGCGACGGCGATGGCTACACCTTC
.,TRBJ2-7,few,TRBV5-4,CASSWGLGEDEQYF,TGTGCCAGCAGCTGGGGACTGGGGGAGGACGAGCAGTACTTC
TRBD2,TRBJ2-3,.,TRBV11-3,CASRTSGEVSSTDTQYF,TGTGCCAGCAGGACTAGCGGGGAGGTATCGAGCACAGATACGCAGTATTTT
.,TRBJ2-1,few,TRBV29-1,CSVRQGGPSYNEQFF,TGCAGCGTTCGTCAGGGTGGTCCCTCCTACAATGAGCAGTTCTTC
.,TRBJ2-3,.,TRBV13,CASSEKGLEGDTQYF,TGTGCCAGCAGTGAAAAGGGGCTAGAAGGAGATACGCAGTATTTT
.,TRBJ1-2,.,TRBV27,CASSLYPGVGYGYTF,TGTGCCAGCAGTTTATATCCAGGGGTTGGCTATGGCTACACCTTC
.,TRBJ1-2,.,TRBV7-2,CASSSGRDPQHGYGYTF,TGTGCCAGCAGCTCCGGGAGGGACCCACAGCACGGCTATGGCTACACCTTC
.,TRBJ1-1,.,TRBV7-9,CASSSSQGHNTEAFF,TGTGCCAGCAGCTCAAGCCAGGGCCATAACACTGAAGCTTTCTTT
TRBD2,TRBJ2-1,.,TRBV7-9,CASSWRLAGGPENRREQFF,TGTGCCAGCAGCTGGAGACTAGCGGGAGGGCCCGAAAACCGGAGGGAGCAGTTCTTC
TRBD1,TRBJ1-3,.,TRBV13,CASTSLDRAGNTIYF,TGTGCCAGCACCAGTTTAGACAGGGCTGGAAACACCATATATTTT
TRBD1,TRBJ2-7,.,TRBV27,CASSLSPGQTYEQYF,TGTGCCAGCAGTTTATCCCCGGGACAGACCTACGAGCAGTACTTC
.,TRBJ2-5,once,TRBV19,CASSTAGKETQYF,TGTGCCAGTAGTACCGCGGGGAAAGAGACCCAGTACTTC
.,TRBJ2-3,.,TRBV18,CASSPRDSSTDTQYF,TGTGCCAGCTCACCCCGGGACTCTAGCACAGATACGCAGTATTTT
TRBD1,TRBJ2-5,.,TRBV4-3,CASSSGTGGETQYF,TGCGCCAGCAGCTCCGGGACAGGAGGGGAGACCCAGTACTTC
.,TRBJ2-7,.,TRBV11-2,CASSLRSRTYEQYF,TGTGCCAGCAGCTTACGGAGCAGAACCTACGAGCAGTACTTC